Listed below are T cell receptor beta chains from one sample, sequenced in a study of blood T cell repertoires in COVID-19. Using immunoSEQ multiplex PCR, the repertoire was profiled, and TCRdb retains in-frame clones only, with some absent. The repertoire holds over 200,000 clones, with 90% to 95% as singletons. Sequenced material: PBMCs or T cells enriched from blood (not recorded which). The receptors come from a human donor in a cohort exposed to, infected with or recovered from COVID-19 (not recorded which). The donor label of this sample is uncertain. Both conserved end residues are part of each CDR3. A D gene is named only where the DNA matches it firmly. The listing skips clone size in some rows; elsewhere it reads once, few, many or a size class.

CDR3 length: 14
D gene: .
clone size: .
V gene: TRBV5-5
J gene: TRBJ1-2
CDR3 protein: CASTSRSTAMDYTF
CDR3 DNA: TGTGCCAGCACTAGCAGGTCCACAGCTATGGACTACACCTTC

CDR3 length: 16
D gene: .
clone size: .
V gene: TRBV5-6
J gene: TRBJ2-5
CDR3 protein: CASSLDLGLSQETQYF
CDR3 DNA: TGTGCCAGCAGCTTGGATCTCGGACTAAGCCAAGAGACCCAGTACTTC

CDR3 length: 14
D gene: .
clone size: .
V gene: TRBV2
J gene: TRBJ2-2
CDR3 protein: CASSQGRDGGELFF
CDR3 DNA: TGTGCCAGCAGCCAGGGGAGGGACGGCGGGGAGCTGTTTTTT

CDR3 length: 14
D gene: .
clone size: .
V gene: TRBV7-9
J gene: TRBJ2-7
CDR3 protein: CASSPPTEPYEQYF
CDR3 DNA: TGTGCCAGCAGCCCGCCGACAGAGCCCTACGAGCAGTACTTC

CDR3 length: 16
D gene: TRBD1
clone size: .
V gene: TRBV5-1
J gene: TRBJ2-2
CDR3 protein: CASSHGQGLNTGELFF
CDR3 DNA: TGCGCCAGCAGCCATGGACAGGGGTTAAACACCGGGGAGCTGTTTTTT

CDR3 length: 14
D gene: .
clone size: .
V gene: TRBV6-5
J gene: TRBJ2-3
CDR3 protein: CASRPTGTTDTQYF
CDR3 DNA: TGTGCCAGCAGACCGACAGGTACCACAGATACGCAGTATTTT

CDR3 length: 13
D gene: .
clone size: few
V gene: TRBV7-2
J gene: TRBJ1-2
CDR3 protein: CASSLAPGDGYTF
CDR3 DNA: TGTGCCAGCAGCTTAGCGCCGGGGGATGGCTACACCTTC

CDR3 length: 13
D gene: TRBD1
clone size: .
V gene: TRBV20-1
J gene: TRBJ1-5
CDR3 protein: CSASGQGGQPQHF
CDR3 DNA: TGCAGTGCTAGTGGACAGGGGGGTCAGCCCCAGCATTTT

CDR3 length: 14
D gene: TRBD1
clone size: once
V gene: TRBV29-1
J gene: TRBJ1-2
CDR3 protein: CSAMEGARGYGYTF
CDR3 DNA: TGCAGCGCTATGGAGGGGGCCAGGGGGTATGGCTACACCTTC

CDR3 length: 16
D gene: TRBD2
clone size: .
V gene: TRBV5-6
J gene: TRBJ2-1
CDR3 protein: CASIGRPRGGAGEQFF
CDR3 DNA: TGTGCCAGCATAGGGCGGCCGCGCGGGGGGGCTGGTGAGCAGTTCTTC

CDR3 length: 17
D gene: .
clone size: .
V gene: TRBV5-1
J gene: TRBJ2-7
CDR3 protein: CASSPRSHQTFFYEQYF
CDR3 DNA: TGCGCCAGCAGCCCTAGGTCCCACCAAACTTTTTTCTACGAGCAGTACTTC

CDR3 length: 13
D gene: TRBD1
clone size: .
V gene: TRBV29-1
J gene: TRBJ1-5
CDR3 protein: CSVAEGQLQPQHF
CDR3 DNA: TGCAGCGTAGCCGAGGGACAGCTTCAGCCCCAGCATTTT

CDR3 length: 16
D gene: TRBD1
clone size: once
V gene: TRBV7-2
J gene: TRBJ2-1
CDR3 protein: CASSLVGTGFGNEQFF
CDR3 DNA: TGTGCCAGCAGCTTAGTAGGGACAGGGTTCGGGAATGAGCAGTTCTTC

CDR3 length: 15
D gene: .
clone size: .
V gene: TRBV5-6
J gene: TRBJ2-7
CDR3 protein: CASSLIVGGPNEQYF
CDR3 DNA: TGTGCCAGCAGCTTGATCGTCGGGGGGCCAAACGAGCAGTACTTC

CDR3 length: 17
D gene: TRBD2
clone size: .
V gene: TRBV11-2
J gene: TRBJ2-3
CDR3 protein: CASSPMPLAGATDTQYF
CDR3 DNA: TGTGCCAGCAGCCCCATGCCTCTAGCGGGGGCCACAGATACGCAGTATTTT

CDR3 length: 12
D gene: TRBD1
clone size: .
V gene: TRBV7-8
J gene: TRBJ2-7
CDR3 protein: CASSFPRDRVSF
CDR3 DNA: TGTGCCAGCAGCTTTCCTCGGGACAGGGTGTCCTTC

CDR3 length: 15
D gene: TRBD2
clone size: .
V gene: TRBV15
J gene: TRBJ2-1
CDR3 protein: CATSRSGGYGNEQFF
CDR3 DNA: TGTGCCACCAGCAGAAGCGGGGGATATGGAAATGAGCAGTTCTTC

CDR3 length: 15
D gene: TRBD2
clone size: .
V gene: TRBV10-3
J gene: TRBJ2-3
CDR3 protein: CAISDSGGPTDTQYF
CDR3 DNA: TGTGCCATCAGTGATAGCGGGGGGCCCACAGATACGCAGTATTTT

CDR3 length: 15
D gene: TRBD1
clone size: .
V gene: TRBV25-1
J gene: TRBJ1-1
CDR3 protein: CASSTDRKGNTEAFF
CDR3 DNA: TGTGCCAGCAGCACGGACAGGAAGGGGAACACTGAAGCTTTCTTT

CDR3 length: 14
D gene: .
clone size: .
V gene: TRBV5-6
J gene: TRBJ1-2
CDR3 protein: CASSFVGGGYGYTF
CDR3 DNA: TGTGCCAGCAGCTTCGTGGGAGGGGGCTATGGCTACACCTTC

CDR3 length: 14
D gene: .
clone size: .
V gene: TRBV4-2
J gene: TRBJ1-1
CDR3 protein: CASLLTRAGGEAFF
CDR3 DNA: TGTGCCAGTTTGTTAACACGTGCCGGGGGTGAAGCTTTCTTT

CDR3 length: 15
D gene: .
clone size: .
V gene: TRBV10-1
J gene: TRBJ2-6
CDR3 protein: CASSHRQTGANVLTF
CDR3 DNA: TGCGCCAGCAGTCACAGACAGACTGGGGCCAACGTCCTGACTTTC